This entry describes one T cell receptor (beta chain). There is no known antigen for this receptor. No much larger clonotype is one base removed from it; base qualities were not supplied. This sample was included in a study of T cell responses to AZD1222 COVID-19 vaccine (dated by TCRdb to the early 2020s). For the wider study: Because spike-specific TCR depth and breadth did not differ between the two schedules, AZD1222 recipients who got a second dose at roughly 4 weeks were pooled with those who got a second dose at roughly 12 weeks. TCR sequencing covered over 230 trial participants: some 210 given two doses of AZD1222 and 26 given two doses of MenACWY control vaccine. Enrollment into the trials was organized by age into subgroups of 18-55, 56-69 and 70-plus years, and those subgroups contained around 150, 28 and 57 TCR-sequenced participants, respectively. The paper's findings and limits, for the study overall: Conclusions about previously exposed vaccinees are limited because only six or seven AZD1222 recipients were SARS-CoV-2 seropositive at baseline. In the small 56-69-year group, the increase in depth fell short of significance, most likely because of low power. Epitopes outside the regions mutated in the B.1.351 and B.1.1.7 variants were reportedly recognized by nearly half of the unique spike-specific TCRs. Because no day 14 peak-response samples were available, the repertoires could be characterized only after the peak T cell response. Spike-specific TCR breadth and depth rose significantly after two AZD1222 doses compared with day 0 and with MenACWY recipients. Most participants were white British and females outnumbered males, and the authors suggested that clonal diversity may have been underestimated. CD4 TCRs associated with the vaccine covered the entire spike protein, and the dominant responses were in regions 160-218 and 743-854.

The CDR3 regions of human TCRbeta chains were analyzed by immunosequencing. Per the original workflow: Repertoire TCRs were checked for matches against a reference library of SARS-CoV-2-specific TCRs that had been generated using the MIRA antigen-specificity platform. Breadth was defined as the fraction of unique TCRs that were SARS-CoV-2-associated, and depth was defined as the fraction of total T cells that were SARS-CoV-2-associated. Using the MIRA data, every spike-specific TCR was mapped to the spike region that the TCR reacted to and assigned to either a CD4 or a CD8 class. Log10-transformed breadth and depth values were compared by one-way ANOVA with Sidak's multiple comparisons tests. The immuneACCESS repertoire file appears here via TCRdb, limited to in-frame rearrangements. These files lack a portion of the clones; in checked studies, under half of the deficit traces to unresolved V genes, and the cause of the others is not known. Clone size and V and J calls were adopted from that table, with D and trimming inferred from the DNA. For this sample there are more than 120,000 clones; roughly 91% appear just once. The ten largest clones add up to roughly 4.9% of the sample.

According to the germline V gene, CDR1 reads MNHEY and CDR2 reads SVGEGT. Relative to germline, V is missing 4 bases and J is missing 11 bases, with 7 bases of the junction outside any gene match. The CDR3 covers 14 residues, taking in both the cysteine and the phenylalanine. The read is trimmed to its CDR3 DNA, 42 bases read in frame from base 1. Reading the label with the study, this specimen's time point is: baseline before first vaccination. Vaccinee samples were obtained from the UK trials COV001 and COV002, which included a single-blind randomized controlled phase 2/3 trial of AZD1222 (ChAdOx1 nCoV-19) in healthy adults. For TCRbeta chain sequencing, PBMC samples from trial participants were taken at day 0 and at day 28 after the second dose.

The TCR comes from an adult in good health. The rearrangement joined TRBV6-2 or TRBV6-3 to TRBJ1-6; TRBD1 lines up with 8 middle nucleotides. The sequencing here drew on peripheral blood, taken on day 0 of AZD1222 vaccination. The nucleotide sequence is TGTGCCAGCAGTTCCAGGACAGGGTTTGCACCCCTCCACTTT. Translation gives CASSSRTGFAPLHF.